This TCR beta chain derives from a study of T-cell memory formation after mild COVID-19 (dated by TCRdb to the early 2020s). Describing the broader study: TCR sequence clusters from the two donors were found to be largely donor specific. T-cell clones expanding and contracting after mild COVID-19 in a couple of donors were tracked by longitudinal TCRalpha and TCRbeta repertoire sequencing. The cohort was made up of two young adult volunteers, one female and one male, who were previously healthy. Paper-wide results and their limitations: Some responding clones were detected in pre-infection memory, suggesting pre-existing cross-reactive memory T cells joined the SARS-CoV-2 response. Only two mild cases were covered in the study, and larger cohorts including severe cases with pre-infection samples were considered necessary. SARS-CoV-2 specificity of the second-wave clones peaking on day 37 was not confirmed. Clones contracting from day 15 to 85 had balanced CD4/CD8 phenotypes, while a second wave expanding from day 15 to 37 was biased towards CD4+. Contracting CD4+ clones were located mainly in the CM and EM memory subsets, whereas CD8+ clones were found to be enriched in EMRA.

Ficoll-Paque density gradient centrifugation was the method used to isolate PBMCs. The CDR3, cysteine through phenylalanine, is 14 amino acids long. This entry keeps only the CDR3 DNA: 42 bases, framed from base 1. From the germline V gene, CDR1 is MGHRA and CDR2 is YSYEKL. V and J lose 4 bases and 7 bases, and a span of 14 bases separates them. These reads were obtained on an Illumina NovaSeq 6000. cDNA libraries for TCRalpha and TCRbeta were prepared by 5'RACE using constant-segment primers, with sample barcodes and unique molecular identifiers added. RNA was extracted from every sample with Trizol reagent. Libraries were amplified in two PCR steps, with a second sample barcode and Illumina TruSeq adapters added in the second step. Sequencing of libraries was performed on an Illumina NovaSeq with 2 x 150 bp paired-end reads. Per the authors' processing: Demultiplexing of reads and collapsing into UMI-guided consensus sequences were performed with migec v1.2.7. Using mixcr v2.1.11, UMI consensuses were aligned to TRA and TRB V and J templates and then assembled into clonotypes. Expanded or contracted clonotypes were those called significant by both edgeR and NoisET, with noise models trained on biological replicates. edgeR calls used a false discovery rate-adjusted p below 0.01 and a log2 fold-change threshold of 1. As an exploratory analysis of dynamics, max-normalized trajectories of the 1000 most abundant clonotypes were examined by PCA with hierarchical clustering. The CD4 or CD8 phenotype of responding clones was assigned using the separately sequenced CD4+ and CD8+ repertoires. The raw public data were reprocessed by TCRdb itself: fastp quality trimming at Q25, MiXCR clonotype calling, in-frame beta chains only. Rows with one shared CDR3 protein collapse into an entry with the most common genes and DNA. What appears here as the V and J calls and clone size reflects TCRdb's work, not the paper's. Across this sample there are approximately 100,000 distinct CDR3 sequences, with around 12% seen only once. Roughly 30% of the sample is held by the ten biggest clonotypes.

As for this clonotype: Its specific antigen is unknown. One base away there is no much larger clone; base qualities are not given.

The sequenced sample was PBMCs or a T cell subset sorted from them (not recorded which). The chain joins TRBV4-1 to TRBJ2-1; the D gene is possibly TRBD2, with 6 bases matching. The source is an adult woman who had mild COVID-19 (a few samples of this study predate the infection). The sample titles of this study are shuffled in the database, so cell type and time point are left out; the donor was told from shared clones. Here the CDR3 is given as CASSPLSGENEQFF. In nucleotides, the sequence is TGCGCCAGCAGCCCGCTATCGGGAGAAAATGAGCAGTTCTTC.